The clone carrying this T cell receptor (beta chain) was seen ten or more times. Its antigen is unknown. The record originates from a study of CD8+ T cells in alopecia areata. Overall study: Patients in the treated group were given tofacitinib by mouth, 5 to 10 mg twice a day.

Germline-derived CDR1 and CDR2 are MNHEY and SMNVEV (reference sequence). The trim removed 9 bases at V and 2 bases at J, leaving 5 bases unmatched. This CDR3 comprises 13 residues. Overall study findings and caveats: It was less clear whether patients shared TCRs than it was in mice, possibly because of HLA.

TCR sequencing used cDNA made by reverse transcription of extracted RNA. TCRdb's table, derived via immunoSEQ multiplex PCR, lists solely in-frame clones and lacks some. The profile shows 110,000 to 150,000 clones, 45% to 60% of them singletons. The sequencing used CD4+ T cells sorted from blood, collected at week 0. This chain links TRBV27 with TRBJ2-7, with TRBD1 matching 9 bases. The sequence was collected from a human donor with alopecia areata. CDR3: CARGGQGAYEQYF. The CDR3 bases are TGTGCCAGAGGGGGACAGGGAGCCTACGAGCAGTACTTC.